The entry below describes one T cell receptor (beta chain). The antigen is undetermined. Arm-PCR of CDR3 regions with iRepertoire HTBI primers generated TCR beta libraries. Original handling: Identification of gene segments yielded around 63 TRBV and 14 to 15 TRBJ across samples. TCRdb fed the multiplex PCR reads into MiXCR, producing one record per CDR3 protein. The V and J calls and clone size come from TCRdb's table, not from the authors' own analysis. The data hold roughly 700,000 distinct CDR3 sequences, with around 30% observed a single time. This record belongs to a study of regulatory T cells in long-lasting Graves disease. Study-level findings and limits: Persistent cases of Graves' showed reduced TCR diversity relative to newly diagnosed patients. There was favoring of TRBV28, TRBJ1-2 and TRBJ2-5 in persistent disease.

The V and J ends lost 5 bases and 0 bases respectively, with 19 bases between them. Germline V gene sequence: CDR1 PRHDT, CDR2 FYEKMQ (reference sequence). This CDR3 contains 17 residues. Time point given: persistent/refractory GD, antithyroid drugs over 5 years with positive TRAb. There was RNA extracted from PBMCs, and the TCR library was made from it. Material: peripheral blood mononuclear cells (PBMCs), obtained when the disease was refractory, from a patient treated with antithyroid drugs. The genes are TRBV13 and TRBJ1-2, with D possibly matching TRBD1 (5 bases). This clonotype originated in a female donor with Graves disease. CDR3 in amino acids: CASSVADRTGANYGYTF. The CDR3 coding sequence is TGTGCCAGCAGCGTAGCTGACCGCACGGGGGCTAACTATGGCTACACCTTC.